This T cell receptor beta chain comes out of a study of blood T cell repertoires in COVID-19. In the original processing: From reference gene primer amplification, estimates of nucleated cell counts were derived. TCRdb's copy holds only in-frame clones and misses some; the assay was immunoSEQ multiplex PCR. That table furnishes V, J and clone size, whereas the DNA furnished D and trimming. Found here are around 300,000 clones, 88% of them singletons; the top ten hold around 3%. Losses at the gene ends were 3 bases for V and 3 bases for J; bases not matched to a gene: 10. The CDR3 sequence is 17 residues long. Germline-derived CDR1 and CDR2 are SGHTA and FQGNSA. The cohort comprised adults aged roughly 18 to 100 years residing in about two dozen US areas. Cohort 3 recovered donors had two negative PCRs, clearance, or symptom resolution.

The rearrangement links TRBV7-2 to TRBJ2-2; 7 bases match TRBD1. Sequencing was performed on PBMCs or T cells enriched from blood (not recorded which). This clonotype was sampled from a woman in her fifties or sixties who had recovered from COVID-19. The CDR3 DNA reads as TGTGCCAGCAGCTTGGCCTGGACAGGCTTCTACACCGGGGAGCTGTTTTTT. The encoded protein is CASSLAWTGFYTGELFF.